This T cell receptor (beta chain) derives from a study of control samples from healthy donors and cancer patients. The data were produced by immunoSEQ multiplex PCR, yet TCRdb's version contains in-frame clones alone and is incomplete. The repertoire has approximately 53,000 clones, roughly 90% of them found once; the top ten carry approximately 0.95%. Between the trimmed V and J ends, which lost 2 bases and 5 bases, there was a span of 15 bases. Germline-derived CDR1 and CDR2 are MNHEY and SVGAGI. The CDR3 totals 15 residues. Sequencing input: PBMCs. The clonotype originates from a man in his thirties or forties with colorectal cancer. The chain combines TRBV6-5 with TRBJ2-5, with D perhaps TRBD1 or TRBD2 (5 bases each). CDR3 bases: TGTGCCAGCAGTTACGGGGGACCGACGGGGGAGACCCAGTACTTC. Translated: CASSYGGPTGETQYF.